This T cell receptor (beta chain) derives from a study of Graves' ophthalmopathy and Graves' hyperthyroidism. PBMCs came from roughly 9.1 ml of fresh peripheral blood. V dropped 3 bases and J dropped 4; count of bases not matched to a gene: 3. CDR1 is SGHNT and CDR2 is YYREEE in the germline V gene (reference sequence). The length of the CDR3 is 15 residues. Scientists amplified the TCR beta CDR3 regions from RNA transcripts. Second-round multiplex PCR came after first-round RT-PCR with HTBI primers. From the multiplex PCR reads, TCRdb called clonotypes with MiXCR, one entry per CDR3 protein. The sample carries roughly 420,000 distinct CDR3 sequences, roughly 21% recorded once.

This clonotype was sampled from a woman aged 18-29 years with stable Graves' hyperthyroidism. Sequences were obtained from peripheral blood. The chain links TRBV5-4 to TRBJ2-2, with 10 bases that match TRBD1. This CDR3 is CASSSDRGRTGELFF. CDR3 coding DNA: TGTGCCAGCAGCTCAGACAGGGGGCGCACCGGGGAGCTGTTTTTT.